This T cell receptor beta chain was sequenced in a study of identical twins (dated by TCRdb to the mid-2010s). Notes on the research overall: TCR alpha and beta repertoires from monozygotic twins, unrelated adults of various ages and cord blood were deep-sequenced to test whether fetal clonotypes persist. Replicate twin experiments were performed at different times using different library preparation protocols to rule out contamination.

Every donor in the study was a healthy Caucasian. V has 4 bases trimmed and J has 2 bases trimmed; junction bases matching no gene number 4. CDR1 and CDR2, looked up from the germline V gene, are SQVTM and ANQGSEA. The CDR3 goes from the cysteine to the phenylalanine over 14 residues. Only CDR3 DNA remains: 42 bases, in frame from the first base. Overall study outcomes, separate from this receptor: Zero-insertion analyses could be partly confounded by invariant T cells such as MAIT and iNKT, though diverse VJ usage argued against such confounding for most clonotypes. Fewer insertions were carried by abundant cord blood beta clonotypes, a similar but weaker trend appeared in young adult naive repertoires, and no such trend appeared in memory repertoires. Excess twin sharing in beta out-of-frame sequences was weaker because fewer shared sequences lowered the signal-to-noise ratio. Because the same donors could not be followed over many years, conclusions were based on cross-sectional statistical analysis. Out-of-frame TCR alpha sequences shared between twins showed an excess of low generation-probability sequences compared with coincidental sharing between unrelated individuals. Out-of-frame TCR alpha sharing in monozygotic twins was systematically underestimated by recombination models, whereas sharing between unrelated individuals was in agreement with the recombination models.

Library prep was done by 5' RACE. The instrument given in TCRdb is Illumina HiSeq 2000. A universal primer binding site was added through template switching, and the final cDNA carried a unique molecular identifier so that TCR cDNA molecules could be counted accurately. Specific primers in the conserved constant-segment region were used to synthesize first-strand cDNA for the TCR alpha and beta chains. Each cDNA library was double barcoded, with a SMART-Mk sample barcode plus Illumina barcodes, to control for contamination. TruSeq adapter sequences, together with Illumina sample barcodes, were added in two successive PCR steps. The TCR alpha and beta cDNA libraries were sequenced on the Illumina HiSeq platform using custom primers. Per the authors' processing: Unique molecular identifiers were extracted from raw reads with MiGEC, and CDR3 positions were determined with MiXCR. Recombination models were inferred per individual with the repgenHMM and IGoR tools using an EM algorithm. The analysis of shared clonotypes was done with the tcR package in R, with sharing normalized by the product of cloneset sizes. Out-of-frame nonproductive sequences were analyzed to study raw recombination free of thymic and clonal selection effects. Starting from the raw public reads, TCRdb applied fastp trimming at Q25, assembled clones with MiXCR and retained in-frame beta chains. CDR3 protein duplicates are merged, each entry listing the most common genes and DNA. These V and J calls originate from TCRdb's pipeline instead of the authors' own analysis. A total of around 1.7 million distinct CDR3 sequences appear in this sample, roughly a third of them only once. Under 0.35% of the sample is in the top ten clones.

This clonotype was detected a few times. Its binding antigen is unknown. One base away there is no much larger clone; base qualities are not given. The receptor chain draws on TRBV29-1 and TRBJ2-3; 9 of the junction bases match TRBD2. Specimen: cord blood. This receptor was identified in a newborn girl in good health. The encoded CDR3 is CSVGGGRATDTQYF. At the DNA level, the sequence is TGCAGCGTTGGCGGCGGGAGGGCCACAGATACGCAGTATTTT.